This T cell receptor (beta chain) stems from a study of prognosis after radiotherapy for stage I lung cancer (dated by TCRdb to the early 2020s). For the study in its entirety: Between early 2018 and early 2019, about 20 patients with stage I NSCLC were enrolled in Nanjing, China. About five patients had oligometastatic NSCLC after surgical resection of the primary tumor, and fourteen had newly diagnosed primary stage I lung tumors. Every patient was deemed medically inoperable, about a dozen because of comorbidities and roughly 7 because they refused surgery. The cohort comprised roughly 12 men and about six women with a median age of approximately 70 years, ranging from 53 to 84 years. Tumor histology was squamous cell carcinoma in several patients and adenocarcinoma in about a dozen. Image-guided IMRT or VMAT was used to deliver SBRT in 3 to 5 fractions at a biologically effective dose of at least 100 Gy. No patient received concurrent therapy alongside SBRT. After SBRT, distant metastases developed in about 20% of the 19 patients at a median of approximately seven months, while the remaining 15 patients had no significant progression. This study profiled peripheral blood TCR beta repertoires from stage I NSCLC patients before and after stereotactic body radiotherapy and linked the repertoires to distant failure. The study sequenced about 38 blood samples from roughly 20 patients, one before and one after SBRT per patient. What the work shows at the level of the full study, not this receptor alone: Post-SBRT Shannon entropy and its change from baseline were lower in patients who developed distant metastases; baseline Shannon entropy was not associated with metastases. No determination of tumor specificity was made for expanded TCR clones. TRBV and TRBJ usage frequencies reportedly varied with metastasis status, involving two V genes at baseline and several V and two J genes after SBRT. The study was limited by its small cohort and short follow-up, and the findings require independent validation. All reported P values were unadjusted for multiple comparisons. After SBRT, the number of unique TCR clones decreased (median roughly 9,500 before versus some 7,000 after; Wilcoxon paired P=0.011).

Two rounds of multiplex PCR were performed to amplify the TCR beta CDR3 region from genomic DNA. In the first PCR round, primers specific to each TRBV and TRBJ gene were used, and the primer sequences were filed in Chinese patent CN105087789A. Universal primers were used in the second round of PCR. The Roche High Pure PCR Template Preparation Kit was used to extract genomic DNA from the frozen PBMCs. An Illumina HiSeq 3000 was used to sequence the libraries paired-end with 151 bp reads. In the paper's pipeline: CutAdapt was used to remove raw reads lacking the multiplex PCR primer sequences. Using PEAR, the high-quality paired reads were merged into contigs. MiXCR assigned TRB V, D and J gene segments to each contig by aligning to reference sequences. CDR3 sequences were clustered by base quality and sequence similarity to remove sequencing errors. Shannon entropy, normalized by the natural log of the productive TCR sequence number, served as the measure of diversity. One minus Shannon entropy divided by the natural log of the number of unique clonotypes was used as the definition of clonality. Progression-free survival cut-offs for repertoire metrics were chosen using the Youden index of ROC curves, with analyses run in R 3.5.3. TCRdb redid the processing of the public reads, applying fastp at Q25 and MiXCR, and retained in-frame beta chains. Every entry covers one CDR3 protein and lists the most common genes and DNA from its rows. The V and J calls come from TCRdb's annotation, not from the publication. The sample contains about 13,000 distinct CDR3 sequences, about 55% of them found a single time. The ten largest clonotypes hold approximately 27% of the sample.

In the germline V gene, CDR1 corresponds to SGHAT and CDR2 to FQNNGV. Relative to germline, V is 0 bases shorter and J is 4 bases shorter, with 10 bases between their ends. The CDR3 sequence holds 15 residues, the cysteine and phenylalanine included. Only the CDR3 part of the read is kept: 45 bases, read in frame from the first base. Comment on this clonotype: No antigen is known for it. The sample holds no much larger clone one base away, and base qualities are not on file.

A history of other malignancies or of prior chemotherapy or radiotherapy was absent in all patients, and node-negative disease was shown on CT and PET/CT in all patients. At each of two time points, about 6 milliliters of peripheral venous blood were collected into EDTA tubes. PBMCs were isolated by Ficoll-Paque Plus density-gradient centrifugation. Samples were stored at -80°C immediately after collection until analysis. The chain links TRBV11-2 with TRBJ1-3, with the D gene uncertain. The specimen was PBMCs, collected before or after stereotactic body radiation therapy (not recorded which). This clonotype was obtained from a donor over 45 with non-small cell lung cancer. The sequence in DNA is TGTGCCAGCAGCTTAGAAGGGATAACAGGAAACACCATATATTTT. This translates into CASSLEGITGNTIYF.